Listed here are 29 T cell receptor beta chains from one sample, sequenced in a study of shared clonotypes between healthy human individuals. Some clones are missing from TCRdb's copy, which holds only in-frame ones; the method was immunoSEQ multiplex PCR. The sample yields roughly 2 million clones, 95% seen once. The sequenced sample consisted of naive CD4+ T cells sorted from blood. Subset reported: CD45RA+ positively selected. The receptor set was obtained from a man aged 18 to 30 in good health.

The V call is TRBV30, the J call TRBJ1-2, with D hard to call. The CDR3 consists of 14 residues. Germline values: CDR1 GTSNPN, CDR2 SVGIG (reference sequence). Trimming took off 0 bases at V and 8 bases at J, with 16 bases between the two ends. The CDR3 protein is CAWSVVAGSRGYTF. CDR3 nucleotides: TGTGCCTGGAGTGTAGTGGCAGGTTCTAGGGGCTACACCTTC.

The chain is built from TRBV28 and TRBJ2-7; D is perhaps TRBD2 (5 bases). There are 15 residues in the CDR3. Trimming took 7 bases from V and 3 from J, leaving 19 bases between them. Germline V lookup: CDR1 MDHEN, CDR2 SYDVKM. This CDR3 reads CASIQRPGMNYEQYF. The CDR3 nucleotides read TGTGCCAGCATCCAAAGACCGGGAATGAACTACGAGCAGTACTTC.

The CDR3 nucleotides are TGTGCCAGCAGTGAAGGGGGGAAGAGGGTTGAAGCTTTCTTT. It encodes CASSEGGKRVEAFF. The V call is TRBV2, the J call TRBJ1-1, with D possibly matching TRBD1 (5 bases). Trimming left V 1 base short and J 7 bases short, with 13 bases between. Germline-derived CDR1 and CDR2 are SNHLY and FYNNEI. This CDR3 is built from 14 residues.

Note on this clone: Other DNA sequences in this specimen translate into the identical CDR3. V is TRBV5-1 and J is TRBJ2-7, with D perhaps TRBD1 or TRBD2 (6 bases each). This CDR3 is 15 amino acids long. The germline gives CDR1 SGHRS, CDR2 YFSETQ. The ends were cut back, 0 bases at V and 3 bases at J, with 13 bases in the middle. The CDR3 protein is CASSLDPGGGYEQYF. The CDR3 DNA is TGCGCCAGCAGCTTGGACCCCGGGGGCGGCTACGAGCAGTACTTC.

Remarks on this clone: Other DNA sequences within the sample encode an identical CDR3. This chain uses TRBV4-3 with TRBJ2-1; D call uncertain. V gave up 0 bases and J gave up 1 base, with 7 bases separating them. The CDR3 is 15 residues long. Germline CDR1 is LGHNA and CDR2 is YSLEER. Here the CDR3 DNA reads TGCGCCAGCAGCCAAGACAGAGGATCCTACAATGAGCAGTTCTTC. It codes for CASSQDRGSYNEQFF.

This clone was seen ten or more times. An end of the junction differs from the germline gene, which may be a read error. The chain's CDR3 is CASSLVVGHNTEAFF. The CDR3 DNA sequence: TGTGCTAGCAGCTTAGTAGTCGGGCACAACACTGAAGCTTTCTTT. This chain joins TRBV7-7 and TRBJ1-1; unclear D gene. The CDR3 totals 15 residues. CDR1 SSHAT and CDR2 FNYEAQ come from the germline V gene (reference sequence).

J is TRBJ2-7 and V is TRBV6-6; D gene unclear. There are 13 residues in the CDR3. Germline values: CDR1 MNHNY, CDR2 SVGAGI (reference sequence). Deletions cut 6 bases from V and 2 bases from J, with 11 bases between. CDR3 coding DNA: TGTGCCAGCAGCATCAGCCTTACCTACGAGCAGTACTTC. Residues: CASSISLTYEQYF.

This rearrangement joins TRBV19 to TRBJ1-6; unclear D gene. From germline, CDR1 is LNHDA and CDR2 SQIVND (reference sequence). Trimming removed 3 bases from V and 9 bases from J, with 15 bases in between. The CDR3 length is 15 residues. For the CDR3, the DNA is TGTGCCAGTAGTATTGAAGGTCGAAACGGTTCACCCCTCCACTTT. Its translation is CASSIEGRNGSPLHF.

The chain combines TRBV30 with TRBJ2-6; 7 bases map to TRBD1. The length of the CDR3 is 18 residues. From germline, CDR1 is GTSNPN and CDR2 SVGIG (reference sequence). V gave up 5 bases and J gave up 0 bases; unmatched junction bases: 13. This CDR3 is CAWVTSTGKISGANVLTF. In nucleotides, the CDR3 is TGTGCCTGGGTGACCTCGACAGGGAAAATCTCTGGGGCCAACGTCCTGACTTTC.

V usage is TRBV6-6 and J usage is TRBJ1-6, with a weak D call TRBD1 (5 bases). This CDR3 is 16 amino acids long. The V end was cut by 8 bases, the J end by 4 bases, with 18 bases between. Germline V gene data show CDR1 as MNHNY and CDR2 as SVGAGI (reference sequence). CDR3 loop: CASGPGNRDYNSPLHF. The CDR3 bases are TGTGCCAGCGGCCCAGGGAACCGAGATTATAATTCACCCCTCCACTTT.

About this clone: A read error may be the cause here, since a much bigger clone is one base away. The sample has other DNA sequences that encode this CDR3 too. V and J are TRBV5-6 and TRBJ2-7, with D uncertain. V dropped 3 bases and J dropped 1 base, with 5 bases sitting between them. The CDR3 extends over 12 amino acids. Germline V gene sequence: CDR1 SGHDT, CDR2 YYEEEE. The CDR3 nucleotides are TGTGCCAGCAGCTCCTCTTCCTACGAGCAGTACTTC. Translated, it gives CASSSSSYEQYF.

Concerning this clone: A much more abundant neighbour one base away suggests this may be a read error. The same CDR3 can be traced to other DNA sequences in this sample. The genes are TRBV5-1 and TRBJ1-2, with a possible D match to TRBD1 (6 bases). The CDR3 is 13 amino acids. V lost 4 bases and J lost 3, with 10 bases in between. The germline V gene has CDR1 SGHRS and CDR2 YFSETQ. DNA for the CDR3: TGCGCCAGCAGCCCATCAGGGGACTATGGCTACACCTTC. Encoded protein: CASSPSGDYGYTF. The full variable domain, its missing parts supplied by reference TRBV5-1 and TRBJ1-2, is KAGVTQTPRYLIKTRGQQVTLSCSPISGHRSVSWYQQTPGQGLQFLFEYFSETQRNKGNFPGRFSGRQFSNSRSEMNVSTLELGDSALYLCASSPSGDYGYTFGSGTRLTVV.

The rearrangement links TRBV7-8 to TRBJ2-7, with no clear D. The V end was cut by 3 bases, the J end by 7 bases, with 7 bases between. The CDR3 is 11 residues long. CDR1 is SGHVS, CDR2 FQNEAQ, per germline. In DNA form, the CDR3 reads TGTGCCAGCAGCTTTGCGATAGAGCAGTACTTC. As protein: CASSFAIEQYF.

The chain combines TRBV7-9 with TRBJ2-3, with 11 nucleotides matching TRBD2. J gave up 5 bases and V 5 bases, and 12 bases lay outside the gene matches. Germline values: CDR1 SEHNR, CDR2 FQNEAQ (reference sequence). The CDR3 loop spans 17 amino acids. In nucleotides, the CDR3 is TGTGCCAGCAGCCCACTTAGCGGGGGGGCCGATATAGATACGCAGTATTTT. Protein: CASSPLSGGADIDTQYF.

The chain is built from TRBV28 and TRBJ1-2, with 12 positions matching TRBD1. Per the germline V gene, CDR1 is MDHEN and CDR2 is SYDVKM. V shed 1 base and J 0 bases; nucleotides not matched to a gene: 12. The CDR3 totals 20 residues. The CDR3 sequence: CASSLFTGTGGFSANYGYTF. In nucleotides, the CDR3 is TGTGCCAGCAGTTTATTCACCGGGACAGGGGGCTTCTCAGCTAACTATGGCTACACCTTC.

The V call is TRBV19, the J call TRBJ1-2; no clear D gene. Trimming took off 3 bases at V and 8 bases at J, with 10 bases between the two ends. The CDR3 totals 12 residues. Germline V gives CDR1 LNHDA, CDR2 SQIVND (reference sequence). The CDR3 region has the DNA TGTGCCAGTAGTATTGGACGTCGGGGCTACACCTTC. Encoded protein: CASSIGRRGYTF.

This chain joins TRBV9 and TRBJ2-5, with TRBD1 matching 11 bases. Judging by the DNA end, TRBJ2-7 fits better; the J call may be wrong. The CDR3 has 15 residues. Germline V gives CDR1 SGDLS, CDR2 YYNGEE. CDR3 residues: CASSVGTGGSYEQYF. The CDR3 region has the DNA TGTGCCAGCAGCGTAGGGACAGGGGGCTCGTACGAGCAGTACTTC.

The chain recombines TRBV14 with TRBJ2-5, with 13 bases matching TRBD2. The CDR3 length is 16 residues. Germline trimming cut 1 base from V and 5 bases from J; bases unmatched to any gene: 4. Germline V gene data show CDR1 as SGHDN and CDR2 as FVKESK. The chain's CDR3 is CASSQGTSGSWETQYF. The DNA of the CDR3 is TGTGCCAGCAGCCAAGGGACTAGCGGGAGCTGGGAGACCCAGTACTTC.

The chain is built from TRBV6-1 and TRBJ2-7; the D gene is possibly TRBD1 (6 bases). CDR1 and CDR2 from the germline V gene are MNHNS and SASEGT. V was clipped by 3 bases and J by 3 bases, with 15 bases between them. The CDR3 covers 15 residues. The CDR3 loop reads CASSEKRDTVYEQYF. CDR3 nucleotide sequence: TGTGCCAGCAGTGAGAAGAGGGACACCGTCTACGAGCAGTACTTC.

This chain connects TRBV7-3 to TRBJ1-2; no clear D. The germline V gene encodes CDR1 SGHTA and CDR2 FQGTGA. Between the trimmed V and J ends, which lost 2 bases and 8 bases, there was a span of 12 bases. The CDR3 covers 13 residues. The CDR3 loop reads CASSLGLGGGYTF. CDR3 coding DNA: TGTGCCAGCAGCTTAGGGCTAGGAGGAGGCTACACCTTC.

The rearrangement joins TRBV18 to TRBJ2-2; 7 bases fit TRBD1. V shed 4 bases, J shed 0 bases, and the junction held 5 bases outside the gene matches. Germline lookup yields CDR1 KGHSH and CDR2 LQKENI. The CDR3 extends over 16 amino acids. The CDR3 spells CASSLTGAPNTGELFF. The CDR3 region has the DNA TGTGCCAGCTCACTTACAGGGGCGCCGAACACCGGGGAGCTGTTTTTT. Full variable domain (missing parts from reference TRBV18 and TRBJ2-2): NAGVMQNPRHLVRRRGQEARLRCSPMKGHSHVYWYRQLPEEGLKFMVYLQKENIIDESGMPKERFSAEFPKEGPSILRIQQVVRGDSAAYFCASSLTGAPNTGELFFGEGSRLTVL.

The sample holds one count of this clone. The CDR3 spells CASSSVGGPLEAFF. In DNA, the CDR3 is TGTGCCAGCAGTTCTGTTGGGGGCCCCCTTGAAGCTTTCTTT. This chain links TRBV6-5 with TRBJ1-1; D might be TRBD1 (6 bases). Germline V gene lookup returns CDR1 MNHEY and CDR2 SVGAGI. The CDR3 totals 14 residues. Trimming pared 4 bases from V and 7 bases from J, leaving 16 bases between.

The chain carries TRBV5-6 and TRBJ1-2; TRBD1 might be the D (6 bases). The germline CDR1 and CDR2 sequences are SGHDT and YYEEEE. Deletions cut 1 base from V and 4 bases from J, with 17 bases between. The CDR3 is 16 amino acids. The CDR3 is CASSLRRTAGTYGYTF. The CDR3 DNA sequence: TGTGCCAGCAGCTTGAGGCGGACAGCGGGGACCTATGGCTACACCTTC.

This chain joins TRBV30 and TRBJ1-3; D uncertain. Germline V gene data show CDR1 as GTSNPN and CDR2 as SVGIG (reference sequence). V lost 4 bases to trimming and J lost 0 bases, with 4 bases between them. There are 12 residues in the CDR3. The DNA for the CDR3 is TGTGCCTGGAAGCTCTCTGGAAACACCATATATTTT. Encoded protein: CAWKLSGNTIYF.

Points on this clone: The identical CDR3 is also encoded by other nucleotide sequences in the sample. The V gene is TRBV18, the J gene TRBJ2-7; 7 bases line up with TRBD1. The CDR3 has 14 residues. V lost 2 bases to trimming and J lost 0 bases; unmatched junction nucleotides: 1. Germline V CDR1 and CDR2: KGHSH, LQKENI. The CDR3 sequence is CASSPGTASYEQYF. CDR3 sequence (DNA): TGTGCCAGCTCACCAGGGACAGCCTCCTACGAGCAGTACTTC.

The chain combines TRBV5-6 with TRBJ2-5, with TRBD2 identical over 7 bases. Germline-derived CDR1 and CDR2 are SGHDT and YYEEEE. This CDR3 has 16 amino acids. With V trimmed by 2 bases and J by 1 base, 8 bases remained unmatched. The CDR3 nucleotides are TGTGCCAGCAGCTTCTTTCTAGGGAGGGGCCAAGAGACCCAGTACTTC. Its translation: CASSFFLGRGQETQYF.

V is TRBV4-1 and J is TRBJ2-2; D is uncertain. The CDR3 length is 16 residues. V lost 1 base to trimming and J lost 2 bases, with 11 bases between them. Germline V gene lookup returns CDR1 MGHRA and CDR2 YSYEKL. This CDR3 reads CASSQGWGRNTGELFF. The CDR3 nucleotides read TGCGCCAGCAGCCAAGGGTGGGGAAGAAACACCGGGGAGCTGTTTTTT.

The gene calls are TRBV10-3 and TRBJ1-2; 7 bases map to TRBD1. CDR3 length: 13 amino acids. Germline V gives CDR1 ENHRY, CDR2 SYGVKD. V trimming: 3 bases; J trimming: 5 bases; junction bases outside the gene matches: 3. Here the CDR3 reads CAISEGGGYGYTF. CDR3 DNA: TGTGCCATCAGTGAAGGGGGCGGGTATGGCTACACCTTC.

The rearrangement links TRBV2 to TRBJ2-7; D possibly corresponds to TRBD2 (6 bases). The CDR3 spans 15 residues. The ends were cut back, 4 bases at V and 5 bases at J, with 18 bases in the middle. Looked up from germline, CDR1 is SNHLY and CDR2 is FYNNEI. The CDR3 loop is CASSGTFRSGDEQYF. The CDR3 DNA reads as TGTGCCAGCAGTGGAACGTTCAGGTCGGGGGACGAGCAGTACTTC.